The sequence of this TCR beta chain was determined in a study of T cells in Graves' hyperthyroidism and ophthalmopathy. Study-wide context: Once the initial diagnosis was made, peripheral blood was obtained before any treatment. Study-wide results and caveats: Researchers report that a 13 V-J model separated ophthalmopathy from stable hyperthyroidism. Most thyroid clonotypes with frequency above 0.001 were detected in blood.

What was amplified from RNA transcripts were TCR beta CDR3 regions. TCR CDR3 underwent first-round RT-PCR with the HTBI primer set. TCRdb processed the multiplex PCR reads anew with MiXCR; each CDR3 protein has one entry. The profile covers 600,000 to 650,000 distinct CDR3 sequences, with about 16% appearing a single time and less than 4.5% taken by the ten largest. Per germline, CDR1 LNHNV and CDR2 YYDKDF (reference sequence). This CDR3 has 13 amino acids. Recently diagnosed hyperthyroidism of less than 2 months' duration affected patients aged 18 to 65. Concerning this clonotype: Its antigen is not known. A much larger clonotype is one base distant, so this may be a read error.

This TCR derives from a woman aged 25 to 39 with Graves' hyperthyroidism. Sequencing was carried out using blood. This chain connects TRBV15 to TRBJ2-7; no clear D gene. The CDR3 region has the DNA TGTGCCACCAGCAGAGATTCGGCCGACGAGCAGTGCTTC. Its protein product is CATSRDSADEQCF.